This is a list of T cell receptor beta chains from one sample in a study of blood T cell repertoires in COVID-19. The protocol was immunoSEQ multiplex PCR, while the TCRdb copy is restricted to in-frame clones and leaves out a portion. This table has over 100,000 clones, around three quarters appearing once. Sequenced material: peripheral blood. The receptors come from a woman of 80 years or more with acute or convalescent COVID-19. CDR3s include the opening cysteine and the closing phenylalanine or tryptophan. The D gene is left open where the match is weak. Clone size is given for some rows only: seen once, a few or many times, or a class if the clone is expanded.

j_gene | abundance | v_gene | d_gene | CDR3aa | CDR3nt
TRBJ2-3 | . | TRBV5-4 | TRBD2 | CASGDSGGHTDTQYF | TGTGCCAGCGGGGATAGCGGGGGTCACACAGATACGCAGTATTTT
TRBJ1-1 | . | TRBV7-2 | . | CASSLGQNSEAFF | TGTGCCAGCAGCCTCGGACAGAACTCTGAAGCTTTCTTT
TRBJ2-7 | . | TRBV19 | TRBD1 | CASSTRQGQQYF | TGTGCCAGTAGTACCCGACAGGGCCAGCAGTACTTC
TRBJ1-2 | once | TRBV5-1 | . | CASSLSGDYGYTF | TGCGCCAGCAGCTTGTCCGGGGACTATGGCTACACCTTC
TRBJ1-5 | few | TRBV7-2 | TRBD1 | CASSLNYGTGVLQPQHF | TGTGCCAGCAGCTTGAACTACGGGACAGGGGTTCTTCAGCCCCAGCATTTT
TRBJ1-4 | . | TRBV7-6 | TRBD1 | CASSNHRGHNEKLFF | TGTGCCAGCAGCAATCACAGGGGGCACAATGAAAAACTGTTTTTT
TRBJ2-2 | . | TRBV5-6 | TRBD1 | CASSFDRVKTGELFF | TGTGCCAGCAGCTTCGACAGGGTCAAGACCGGGGAGCTGTTTTTT
TRBJ2-1 | once | TRBV28 | TRBD2 | CASSFLGGGNNEQFF | TGTGCCAGCAGTTTTCTGGGGGGGGGAAATAATGAGCAGTTCTTC
TRBJ1-6 | . | TRBV10-1 | TRBD1 | CASKISPGQGVPYNSPLHF | TGCGCCAGCAAAATAAGTCCGGGACAGGGGGTTCCCTATAATTCACCCCTCCACTTT
TRBJ1-1 | . | TRBV2 | TRBD1 | CASRPTGKTEAFF | TGTGCCAGCAGACCGACAGGGAAAACTGAAGCTTTCTTT
TRBJ2-1 | . | TRBV6-2/TRBV6-3 | . | CASSLGDNEQFF | TGTGCCAGCAGTCTAGGGGACAATGAGCAGTTCTTC
TRBJ1-1 | . | TRBV3-1/TRBV3-2 | . | CASSQDFTAEAFF | TGTGCCAGCAGCCAAGATTTCACAGCTGAAGCTTTCTTT
TRBJ2-7 | . | TRBV6-5 | . | CASSYDLERRLYEQYF | TGTGCCAGCAGTTACGACCTAGAGAGACGGCTATACGAGCAGTACTTC
TRBJ2-2 | . | TRBV4-3 | TRBD2 | CASSQDLPLAGGPGTGELFF | TGCGCCAGCAGCCAAGATCTCCCACTAGCGGGGGGGCCGGGCACCGGGGAGCTGTTTTTT
TRBJ1-2 | . | TRBV7-3 | TRBD1 | CASSLRGQGTGYTF | TGTGCCAGCAGCTTAAGGGGACAGGGGACTGGCTACACCTTC
TRBJ2-5 | . | TRBV18 | TRBD1 | CASSAQPGQGQTQYF | TGTGCCAGCTCCGCCCAACCCGGACAGGGACAGACCCAGTACTTC
TRBJ2-2 | . | TRBV19 | TRBD1 | CASRQGWTGELFF | TGTGCCAGCAGACAGGGTTGGACCGGGGAGCTGTTTTTT
TRBJ2-7 | . | TRBV5-1 | TRBD1 | CASKPRTGLYEQYF | TGCGCCAGCAAGCCTCGGACAGGGTTGTACGAGCAGTACTTC
TRBJ2-2 | . | TRBV19 | TRBD1 | CASKDHRGAGELFF | TGTGCCAGTAAAGATCACAGGGGAGCCGGGGAGCTGTTTTTT
TRBJ2-1 | . | TRBV11-3 | . | CASSLVANNEQFF | TGTGCCAGCAGCTTAGTTGCGAACAATGAGCAGTTCTTC
TRBJ1-1 | . | TRBV27 | . | CASSLSRNTEAFF | TGTGCCAGCAGTTTATCCCGTAACACTGAAGCTTTCTTT
TRBJ1-3 | once | TRBV2 | . | CASSGGVNPSGNTIYF | TGTGCCAGCAGTGGGGGAGTGAACCCCTCTGGAAACACCATATATTTT
TRBJ2-5 | . | TRBV27 | . | CASSSPRETQYF | TGTGCCAGCAGTTCCCCCCGAGAGACCCAGTACTTC
TRBJ2-7 | many | TRBV16 | . | CASSYEGEQYF | TGTGCCAGCAGCTACGAGGGCGAGCAGTACTTC